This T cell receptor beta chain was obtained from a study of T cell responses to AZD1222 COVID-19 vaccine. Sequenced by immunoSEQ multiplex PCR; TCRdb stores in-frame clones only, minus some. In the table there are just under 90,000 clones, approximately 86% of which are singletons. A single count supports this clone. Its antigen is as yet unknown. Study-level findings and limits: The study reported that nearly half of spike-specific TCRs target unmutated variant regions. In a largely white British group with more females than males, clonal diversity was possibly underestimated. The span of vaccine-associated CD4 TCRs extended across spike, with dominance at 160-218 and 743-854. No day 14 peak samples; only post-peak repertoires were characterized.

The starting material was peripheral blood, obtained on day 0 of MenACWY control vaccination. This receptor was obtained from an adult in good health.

The CDR3 coding sequence is TGTGCCAGCAGTGCGGACAGGGGGGCCCTGGGCTCTGGAAACACCATATATTTT. The encoded protein is CASSADRGALGSGNTIYF. The gene calls are TRBV2 and TRBJ1-3; 10 bases fit TRBD1. This CDR3 is 18 amino acids long. From germline, CDR1 is SNHLY and CDR2 FYNNEI. V lost 4 bases and J lost 0; bases outside the gene matches: 9.